The 31 T cell receptor beta chains below all came from one sample that was sequenced in a study of CD8 T cells in Susac syndrome. Random hexamers were used to reverse transcribe an amount of about 0.5 to 1 ug RNA. TCRdb called the immunoSEQ multiplex PCR reads again in MiXCR, with one record for every CDR3 protein. In the table there are 250,000 to 300,000 distinct CDR3 sequences, approximately 81% of which are singletons. The sample comprised CD8+ T cells from PBMCs. All receptors come from a human donor with multiple sclerosis.

V and J are TRBV20-1 and TRBJ1-2; 9 nucleotides align to TRBD1. CDR1 and CDR2 (germline): DFQATT, SNEGSKA (reference sequence). V lost 0 bases, J lost 5 bases, and 13 bases stayed unmatched. CDR3 size: 17 residues. The CDR3 nucleotides are TGCAGTGCTAGAGACCCTGACGGGACAGGGTCCTCTTATGGCTACACCTTC. This sequence encodes CSARDPDGTGSSYGYTF.

Remarks on this clonotype: One end of the junction does not line up with germline, which may come from a read error. The chain is built from TRBV7-7 and TRBJ2-1, with 14 bases lining up with TRBD2. The germline V gene has CDR1 SSHAT and CDR2 FNYEAQ (reference sequence). This CDR3 has 15 amino acids. CDR3 DNA: TGTGCTAGCAGCAATGGACTAGCGGGGGGCGATGAGCAGTTCTTC. Its translation: CASSNGLAGGDEQFF.

The sample holds one count of this clonotype. The chain has TRBV4-1 and TRBJ2-2; D is perhaps TRBD1 (6 bases). The CDR3 totals 15 residues. V lost 4 bases and J lost 4, with 13 bases in between. In germline, CDR1 is MGHRA, CDR2 YSYEKL. In nucleotides, the CDR3 is TGCGCCAGCAGCCCCTTGACAGGCTTCACCGGGGAGCTGTTTTTT. It yields the protein CASSPLTGFTGELFF.

The rearrangement uses TRBV28 and TRBJ1-5; D remains ambiguous. This CDR3 region has 14 residues. Germline V lookup: CDR1 MDHEN, CDR2 SYDVKM. V was cut by 5 bases and J by 5 bases, with 13 bases left in between. CDR3 in DNA: TGTGCCAGCAGTCCCCGGTACCGAGATCAGCCCCAGCATTTT. This sequence encodes CASSPRYRDQPQHF. Variable domain in full (rest from reference TRBV28 and TRBJ1-5): DVKVTQSSRYLVKRTGEKVFLECVQDMDHENMFWYRQDPGLGLRLIYFSYDVKMKEKGDIPEGYSVSREKKERFSLILESASTNQTSMYLCASSPRYRDQPQHFGDGTRLSIL.

The chain joins TRBV28 to TRBJ2-7, with a possible D match to TRBD2 (7 bases). CDR1 is MDHEN and CDR2 is SYDVKM in the germline V gene. The CDR3 covers 14 residues. V was trimmed by 3 bases and J by 3 bases, leaving 12 bases between them. The CDR3 sequence: CASSFGGAGYEQYF. The CDR3 coding sequence is TGTGCCAGCAGTTTTGGGGGGGCCGGCTACGAGCAGTACTTC.

This clonotype has a handful of counts. This rearrangement joins TRBV19 to TRBJ1-1; D is undetermined. The CDR3 is made up of 10 amino acids. In germline, CDR1 is LNHDA, CDR2 SQIVND (reference sequence). V was trimmed by 6 bases and J by 8 bases, leaving 7 bases between them. CDR3 nucleotide sequence: TGTGCCAGTAGAGGAGTAGAAGCTTTCTTT. Translating it yields CASRGVEAFF.

The chain recombines TRBV7-9 with TRBJ1-1; D is perhaps TRBD1 (6 bases). CDR3 length: 16 amino acids. V lost 2 bases and J lost 4, with 17 bases in between. Germline CDR1 reads SEHNR; CDR2 reads FQNEAQ (reference sequence). Written as DNA, the CDR3 is TGTGCCAGCAGCTTAACGGCGGACAGTGTGGGCACTGAAGCTTTCTTT. It specifies CASSLTADSVGTEAFF.

In this sample, this clonotype turned up a few times. This chain connects TRBV30 to TRBJ2-7, with TRBD2 matching 13 bases. The junction had 9 bases not matched to a gene; V was cut back by 3 bases and J by 4 bases. This CDR3 is 16 amino acids long. Germline V CDR1 and CDR2: GTSNPN, SVGIG (reference sequence). In nucleotides, the CDR3 is TGTGCCTGGAGCTATGCCGGGACTAGCGGGATTTACGAGCAGTACTTC. This encodes CAWSYAGTSGIYEQYF.

The chain employs TRBV7-2 and TRBJ1-2; a possible D gene is TRBD1 (6 bases). The CDR3 consists of 12 residues. In germline, CDR1 is SGHTA, CDR2 FQGNSA. Between the trimmed V and J ends, which lost 8 bases and 3 bases, there was a span of 10 bases. As DNA, the CDR3 is TGTGCCAGCGTTAGACAGGACTATGGCTACACCTTC. Translating gives CASVRQDYGYTF.

The chain uses TRBV4-1 and TRBJ2-1; perhaps TRBD1 as D (6 bases). V was clipped by 4 bases and J by 10 bases, with 20 bases between them. This CDR3 has 15 residues. Germline CDR1 and CDR2: MGHRA and YSYEKL. CDR3 in amino acids: CASSRERGGGWEQFF. CDR3 bases: TGCGCCAGCAGCCGAGAGAGAGGGGGTGGGTGGGAGCAGTTCTTC.

The chain is built from TRBV28 and TRBJ2-4; no clear D. The CDR3 contains 12 residues. The germline gives CDR1 MDHEN, CDR2 SYDVKM. V lost 5 bases, J lost 7 bases, and 9 bases lay in between. CDR3 bases: TGTGCCAGCAGTGCGTTAACGAACATTCAGTACTTC. This codes for CASSALTNIQYF.

The CDR3 loop reads CASRGGGARGYTF. DNA for the CDR3: TGTGCCAGCAGAGGAGGTGGTGCACGGGGCTACACCTTC. The chain joins TRBV27 to TRBJ1-2; D ambiguous. V lost 6 bases to trimming and J lost 8 bases, with 16 bases between them. CDR3 length equals 13 residues. Per germline, CDR1 MNHEY and CDR2 SMNVEV (reference sequence).

This clonotype was seen once. The CDR3 region is CASSYPEGDTIYF. The CDR3 DNA is TGTGCCAGCAGTTACCCAGAGGGGGACACCATATATTTT. The chain couples TRBV6-5 to TRBJ1-3; weak D call: TRBD1 (6 bases). This CDR3 is built from 13 residues. Germline V gene data show CDR1 as MNHEY and CDR2 as SVGAGI. V lost 2 bases, J lost 8 bases, and 10 bases lay in between.

V and J are TRBV19 and TRBJ2-7; no clear D. CDR3 length: 12 residues. Germline V gene data show CDR1 as LNHDA and CDR2 as SQIVND (reference sequence). V dropped 7 bases and J dropped 3 bases, with 10 bases sitting between them. As DNA, the CDR3 is TGTGCCAGTATGGGCAGAGACTACGAGCAGTACTTC. Residues: CASMGRDYEQYF.

The rearrangement uses TRBV21-1 and TRBJ2-4; the table's D call of TRBD1 was not tested on the DNA. TRBV21-1 is recorded as a pseudogene. This CDR3 has 13 residues. Here the CDR3 reads CARLDRVGNIQYF. CDR3 in DNA: TGTGCCAGACTTGACAGGGTGGGAAACATTCAGTACTTC.

J is TRBJ2-3 and V is TRBV27; maybe TRBD1 (6 bases). This CDR3 region has 15 residues. V was shortened by 4 bases and J by 5 bases, with 16 bases between the two germline ends. Germline V gene lookup returns CDR1 MNHEY and CDR2 SMNVEV (reference sequence). CDR3: CASSSRQDSGDTQYF. CDR3 in DNA: TGTGCCAGCAGTTCGAGACAGGACTCGGGAGATACGCAGTATTTT.

The V call is TRBV4-2, the J call TRBJ2-3; possibly TRBD2 for D (5 bases). This CDR3 has 12 residues. CDR1 is LGHNA, CDR2 YNFKEQ, per germline. Trimming removed 8 bases at V and 4 bases at J, with 10 bases between. The CDR3 region has the DNA TGTGCCAGCTTGGGAGTCGCAGATACGCAGTATTTT. Its translation is CASLGVADTQYF.

The rearrangement joins TRBV29-1 to TRBJ2-1; TRBD1 matches 9 bases. This CDR3 has 22 amino acids. The J segment lost 10 bases and the V segment lost 7 bases, leaving 38 bases of the junction unmatched. Germline CDR1 is SQVTM and CDR2 is ANQGSEA. The DNA of the CDR3 is TGCAGCGCTAGACCGGGACAGGGTCCCTCCATCTACCATCCGTCGGCCGGCGAGGAGCAGTTCTTC. Translated, it gives CSARPGQGPSIYHPSAGEEQFF.

In this sample, this clonotype turned up once. The chain combines TRBV7-3 with TRBJ2-3; D is possibly TRBD2 (7 bases). The ends were cut back, 5 bases at V and 1 base at J, with 16 bases in the middle. Germline CDR1 is SGHTA and CDR2 is FQGTGA. The length of the CDR3 is 16 residues. The CDR3 nucleotides are TGTGCCAGCAGCCCCACCGGGGGGCTCGGCACAGATACGCAGTATTTT. Translation: CASSPTGGLGTDTQYF.

The chain combines TRBV27 with TRBJ1-5; D is undetermined. V shed 6 bases and J shed 4 bases, with 13 bases lying between them. This CDR3 is 14 amino acids long. Germline CDR1 is MNHEY and CDR2 is SMNVEV (reference sequence). CDR3 coding DNA: TGTGCCAGCAGGCCGGTAGGGCTAAATCAGCCCCAGCATTTT. Encoded protein: CASRPVGLNQPQHF.

The chain has TRBV27 and TRBJ2-5; 8 bases are shared with TRBD1. Losses at the gene ends were 5 bases for V and 2 bases for J; bases not matched to a gene: 4. The CDR3 contains 14 residues. Germline V gene lookup returns CDR1 MNHEY and CDR2 SMNVEV (reference sequence). CDR3 coding DNA: TGTGCCAGCAGTGACAGGGGATGGCAAGAGACCCAGTACTTC. This gives the protein CASSDRGWQETQYF.

In this sample, this clonotype turned up once. The chain couples TRBV6-5 to TRBJ2-2; TRBD1 matches 9 bases. Germline V gene sequence: CDR1 MNHEY, CDR2 SVGAGI. CDR3 length equals 18 residues. With 1 base clipped from V and 7 bases from J, the junction kept 13 bases outside the gene matches. CDR3 sequence reads: CASSYYHRGPGEGGELFF. As DNA, the CDR3 is TGTGCCAGCAGTTACTACCACAGGGGGCCCGGGGAAGGCGGGGAGCTGTTTTTT.

The chain joins TRBV6-1 to TRBJ2-1; D is perhaps TRBD1 (5 bases). The germline gives CDR1 MNHNS, CDR2 SASEGT. The CDR3 length is 13 residues. V was pared by 4 bases and J by 8 bases, with 12 bases between. The DNA of the CDR3 is TGTGCCAGCAGTGTTCAGGGTTGGGATGAGCAGTTCTTC. This codes for CASSVQGWDEQFF.

This rearrangement joins TRBV29-1 to TRBJ2-1, with D perhaps TRBD1 or TRBD2 (6 bases each). Between the trimmed V and J ends, which lost 8 bases and 10 bases, there was a span of 18 bases. The CDR3 is made up of 12 amino acids. Germline V lookup: CDR1 SQVTM, CDR2 ANQGSEA. The CDR3 nucleotides are TGCAGCTCCAAGTCGGGGGCTTGGGAGCAGTTCTTC. Translated, it gives CSSKSGAWEQFF.

The genes are TRBV20-1 and TRBJ1-3; unclear D gene. With 1 base removed from V and 0 bases from J, the gap between germline ends came to 7 bases. This CDR3 region has 14 residues. Germline V CDR1 and CDR2: DFQATT, SNEGSKA (reference sequence). CDR3 amino acids: CSARGKSSGNTIYF. The DNA of the CDR3 is TGCAGTGCTAGAGGAAAATCCTCTGGAAACACCATATATTTT.

The rearrangement links TRBV5-4 to TRBJ1-4; 7 bases agree with TRBD1. Looked up from germline, CDR1 is SGHNT and CDR2 is YYREEE (reference sequence). V shed 3 bases, J shed 5 bases, and the junction held 7 bases outside the gene matches. The CDR3 length is 15 residues. CDR3 region: CASSSTGQSNEKLFF. Written as DNA, the CDR3 is TGTGCCAGCAGCTCGACGGGACAGTCGAATGAAAAACTGTTTTTT.

This sequence joins TRBV5-5 and TRBJ2-3, with D hard to call. The CDR3 runs to 17 residues. V was trimmed by 7 bases and J by 0 bases, leaving 21 bases between them. The germline V gene encodes CDR1 SGHKS and CDR2 YYEKEE (reference sequence). CDR3 DNA: TGTGCCAGCTCAGCCTTTCCCAAAGAAATTAGCACAGATACGCAGTATTTT. Its protein product is CASSAFPKEISTDTQYF. The complete variable domain, with remaining parts taken from reference TRBV5-5 and TRBJ2-3, reads DAGVTQSPTHLIKTRGQQVTLRCSPISGHKSVSWYQQVLGQGPQFIFQYYEKEERGRGNFPDRFSARQFPNYSSELNVNALLLGDSALYLCASSAFPKEISTDTQYFGPGTRLTVL.

V usage is TRBV4-1 and J usage is TRBJ2-7, with TRBD1 identical over 8 bases. The germline gives CDR1 MGHRA, CDR2 YSYEKL. This CDR3 is built from 14 residues. After removal of 0 bases from V and 7 bases from J, the junction contained 5 bases not matched to a gene. CDR3 protein: CASSQDQGAREQYF. CDR3 DNA sequence: TGCGCCAGCAGCCAAGATCAGGGGGCGAGGGAGCAGTACTTC.

The DNA of the CDR3 is TGTGCCAGCAGTGAGACATCCTCCCCATCTAACTATGGCTACACCTTC. Translating it yields CASSETSSPSNYGYTF. The rearrangement uses TRBV2 and TRBJ1-2; D remains unclear. This CDR3 spans 16 amino acids. Germline V gene sequence: CDR1 SNHLY, CDR2 FYNNEI. V lost 3 bases, J lost 0 bases, and 14 bases lay in between. Full variable domain (rest looked up from reference TRBV2 and TRBJ1-2): EPEVTQTPSHQVTQMGQEVILRCVPISNHLYFYWYRQILGQKVEFLVSFYNNEISEKSEIFDDQFSVERPDGSNFTLKIRSTKLEDSAMYFCASSETSSPSNYGYTFGSGTRLTVV.

The chain has TRBV7-9 and TRBJ1-4; 8 positions agree with TRBD1. Germline loops: CDR1 SEHNR, CDR2 FQNEAQ (reference sequence). The CDR3 is made up of 15 amino acids. V shed 5 bases, J shed 11 bases, and the junction held 13 bases outside the gene matches. CDR3 in amino acids: CASSPRQGPAGKLFF. CDR3 DNA: TGTGCCAGCAGCCCCAGACAGGGGCCGGCCGGGAAACTGTTTTTT.

The V and J genes are TRBV12-5 and TRBJ2-3; 11 nucleotides line up with TRBD2. With 6 bases clipped from V and 2 bases from J, the junction kept 7 bases outside the gene matches. Germline CDR1 and CDR2: LGHNT and FRNRAP. CDR3 length equals 16 residues. The CDR3 region has the DNA TGTGCTAGTGGCGCCGGGACTAGCGGTTCCACAGATACGCAGTATTTT. It codes for CASGAGTSGSTDTQYF.